The entry that follows covers one T cell receptor beta chain sequence. These data belong to a study of blood T cell repertoires in COVID-19. V shed 2 bases and J 3 bases; nucleotides not matched to a gene: 2. Germline assignment: CDR1 MNHEY and CDR2 SVGEGT. The CDR3 is 14 amino acids. The method was immunoSEQ multiplex PCR; TCRdb's version includes in-frame clones alone and lacks a portion of them. The sample carries about 200,000 clones, about 82% recorded once. This chain joins TRBV6-2 or TRBV6-3 and TRBJ2-7; 9 bases line up with TRBD2. This clonotype was sampled from a man aged 40-55 years with acute COVID-19. Material: PBMCs or T cells enriched from blood (not recorded which). Here the CDR3 reads CASSYDSGSYEQYF. CDR3 nucleotide sequence: TGTGCCAGCAGTTACGATAGCGGGAGCTACGAGCAGTACTTC.